Listed here are 15 T cell receptor beta chains from one sample, sequenced in a study of Ad26.COV2.S vaccination and SARS-CoV-2 variants. Described treatment: around 19 received Ad26.COV2.S at low or high dose, single or two shots; roughly 5 received placebo; per-sample allocation not given. Sampling was done on day 63 after the first vaccine or placebo injection. Method: immunoSEQ multiplex PCR; TCRdb's copy keeps in-frame clones and lacks some. The table lists roughly 680,000 clones, roughly 90% of them singletons. This specimen was peripheral blood, taken in a trial of Ad26.COV2.S vaccine versus placebo. The receptors were gathered from a person aged 18 to 59 who received the Ad26.COV2.S COVID-19 vaccine or a placebo.

V is TRBV10-1 and J is TRBJ1-3; D is uncertain. The CDR3 sequence is 15 residues long. With 6 bases removed from V and 0 bases from J, the gap between germline ends came to 12 bases. CDR1 and CDR2 from the germline V gene are WNHNN and SYGVQD (reference sequence). The CDR3 loop is CASRSDGNSGNTIYF. CDR3 DNA sequence: TGCGCCAGCAGGAGCGACGGGAACTCTGGAAACACCATATATTTT.

The chain carries TRBV14 and TRBJ1-1; D call uncertain. The CDR3 is 15 amino acids. Trimming stripped 4 bases from V and 0 bases from J, with 12 bases between. The V gene's germline CDR1 is SGHDN and CDR2 FVKESK. The CDR3 DNA reads as TGTGCCAGCAGCCTGGAGAGAATCATGAACACTGAAGCTTTCTTT. The encoded protein is CASSLERIMNTEAFF.

The chain employs TRBV27 and TRBJ1-1; the match to TRBD1 covers 7 bases. The CDR3 totals 14 residues. Trimming cost V 4 bases and J 1 base; bases outside gene matches: 3. The germline V gene encodes CDR1 MNHEY and CDR2 SMNVEV (reference sequence). CDR3 protein: CASSYGTANTEAFF. Written as DNA, the CDR3 is TGTGCCAGCAGTTACGGGACAGCGAACACTGAAGCTTTCTTT.

The genes are TRBV3-1 (or the pseudogene TRBV3-2) and TRBJ1-2, with 8 bases matching TRBD1. The CDR3 loop spans 14 amino acids. The junction had 4 bases not matched to a gene; V was cut back by 7 bases and J by 0 bases. Germline V gene data show CDR1 as LGHDT and CDR2 as YNNKEL (reference sequence). CDR3 nucleotides: TGTGCCAGCACCCCAGGGGGCACTAACTATGGCTACACCTTC. Translation gives CASTPGGTNYGYTF.

The chain carries TRBV19 and TRBJ2-7; 10 bases map to TRBD2. From germline, CDR1 is LNHDA and CDR2 SQIVND (reference sequence). The trim removed 8 bases at V and 2 bases at J, leaving 6 bases unmatched. CDR3 size: 14 residues. This CDR3 is CASAPAGGAYEQYF. The CDR3 DNA reads TGTGCCAGTGCCCCAGCGGGGGGGGCCTACGAGCAGTACTTC.

The chain couples TRBV7-9 to TRBJ1-2; D gene unclear. The CDR3 length is 13 residues. V was trimmed by 1 base and J by 6 bases, leaving 9 bases between them. Germline V gene data show CDR1 as SEHNR and CDR2 as FQNEAQ (reference sequence). CDR3 in amino acids: CASSLGGYDGYTF. CDR3 bases: TGTGCCAGCAGCTTAGGCGGTTACGATGGCTACACCTTC. The full variable domain, rest sourced from reference TRBV7-9 and TRBJ1-2, is DTGVSQNPRHKITKRGQNVTFRCDPISEHNRLYWYRQTLGQGPEFLTYFQNEAQLEKSRLLSDRFSAERPKGSFSTLEIQRTEQGDSAMYLCASSLGGYDGYTFGSGTRLTVV.

The V and J genes are TRBV7-8 and TRBJ1-3, with a weak D call TRBD1 (6 bases). Trimming took 1 base from V and 1 from J, leaving 17 bases between them. Germline V gives CDR1 SGHVS, CDR2 FQNEAQ. This CDR3 is built from 18 residues. CDR3 region: CASSLEARGTLSGNTIYF. In nucleotides, the CDR3 is TGTGCCAGCAGCTTAGAGGCCAGGGGCACCTTATCTGGAAACACCATATATTTT.

This chain uses TRBV5-1 with TRBJ2-1; D call uncertain. This CDR3 is built from 15 residues. The V end was cut by 4 bases, the J end by 2 bases, with 13 bases between. Germline CDR1 SGHRS, CDR2 YFSETQ. For the CDR3, the DNA is TGCGCCAGCAGCCGAGACGGGTCGACCTACAATGAGCAGTTCTTC. Its protein product is CASSRDGSTYNEQFF.

A remark on this clone: The sample holds other DNA sequences that translate to the same CDR3. The chain recombines TRBV7-2 with TRBJ1-6, with D unclear. V was pared by 1 base and J by 10 bases, with 5 bases between. The CDR3 has 12 amino acids. Germline CDR1 SGHTA, CDR2 FQGNSA. CDR3 sequence reads: CASSLDRSPLHF. CDR3 bases: TGTGCCAGCAGCTTAGATCGGTCACCCCTCCACTTT.

This clone was detected only a few times. The genes are TRBV19 and TRBJ2-5; tentative D call: TRBD2 (6 bases). CDR1 is LNHDA and CDR2 is SQIVND in the germline V gene (reference sequence). The V end was cut by 7 bases, the J end by 2 bases, with 17 bases between. There are 15 residues in the CDR3. The CDR3 DNA follows: TGTGCCAGTAAAAGGGTATGGCGGGGTCAAGAGACCCAGTACTTC. It encodes CASKRVWRGQETQYF.

The V gene is TRBV15, the J gene TRBJ2-5, with D perhaps being TRBD1 or TRBD2 (5 bases each). Germline-derived CDR1 and CDR2 are LNHNV and YYDKDF (reference sequence). V was clipped by 0 bases and J by 2 bases, with 10 bases between them. The CDR3 spans 15 residues. The CDR3 here is CATSRERGDQETQYF. The CDR3 DNA sequence: TGTGCCACCAGCAGAGAACGGGGCGATCAAGAGACCCAGTACTTC.

The chain is built from TRBV18 and TRBJ1-2, with unresolved D. CDR3 size: 14 residues. V was cut by 2 bases and J by 4 bases, with 11 bases left in between. Germline assignment: CDR1 KGHSH and CDR2 LQKENI. The CDR3, as DNA: TGTGCCAGCTCACCAGAGGACGGTGGCTATGGCTACACCTTC. It is translated as CASSPEDGGYGYTF.

The rearrangement uses TRBV29-1 and TRBJ2-7; TRBD1 agrees at 7 bases. This CDR3 is 14 amino acids long. CDR1 and CDR2 (germline): SQVTM, ANQGSEA. V lost 4 bases to trimming and J lost 3 bases; unmatched junction nucleotides: 9. The CDR3 DNA is TGCAGCGTTGTTCCAGGGGGATTTCTCTACGAGCAGTACTTC. Translated: CSVVPGGFLYEQYF.

This clone appeared a single time. V usage is TRBV18 and J usage is TRBJ2-3, with TRBD1 as a possible D gene (6 bases). V was clipped by 4 bases and J by 7 bases, with 24 bases between them. The germline CDR1 and CDR2 sequences are KGHSH and LQKENI. This CDR3 is 17 amino acids long. The CDR3 is CASSQAGTLEVYNTQYF. For the CDR3, the DNA is TGTGCCAGCTCACAGGCCGGGACACTCGAGGTCTACAATACGCAGTATTTT.

The chain uses TRBV7-2 and TRBJ1-6, with D possibly TRBD1 on 5 matching bases. The germline CDR1 and CDR2 sequences are SGHTA and FQGNSA. The CDR3 has 13 amino acids. V was pared by 5 bases and J by 10 bases, with 12 bases between. The CDR3 loop is CASSPGTESPLHF. In DNA, the CDR3 is TGTGCCAGCAGCCCCGGGACGGAGTCACCCCTCCACTTT.